The entry that follows covers one TCR beta chain sequence. Its antigen is unknown. From the 5' RACE reads, TCRdb called clonotypes with MiXCR, one entry per CDR3 protein. The sample lists more than 250,000 distinct CDR3 sequences; about 9.9% were seen once. These data originate in a study of CD8 T cells in ankylosing spondylitis. General study points: Matched synovial fluid from ankylosing spondylitis patients was reported to be enriched for disease-linked clones.

The CDR3 has 15 residues. The V and J ends lost 3 bases and 7 bases, in that order; junction bases with no gene match: 6. The germline gives CDR1 SGHNT, CDR2 YENEEA. The chain carries TRBV11-3 and TRBJ2-1, with 10 positions matching TRBD2. Specimen: blood, either unsorted or a sorted T cell fraction (not recorded which). The clonotype was recovered from a female donor with ankylosing spondylitis or in good health (not recorded which). In DNA form, the CDR3 reads TGTGCCAGCAGCTTCAGCGGGGGGGCCAATAATGAGCAGTTCTTC. It specifies CASSFSGGANNEQFF.